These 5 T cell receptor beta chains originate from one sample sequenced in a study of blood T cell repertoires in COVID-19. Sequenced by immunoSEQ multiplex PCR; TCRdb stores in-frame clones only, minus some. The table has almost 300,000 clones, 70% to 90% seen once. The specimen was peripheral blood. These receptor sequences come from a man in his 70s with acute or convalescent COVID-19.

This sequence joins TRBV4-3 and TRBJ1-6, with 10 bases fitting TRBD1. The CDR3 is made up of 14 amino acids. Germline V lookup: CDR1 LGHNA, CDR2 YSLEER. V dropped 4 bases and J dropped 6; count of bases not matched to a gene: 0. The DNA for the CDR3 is TGCGCCAGCAGCCGGGACAGGGGTAATTCACCCCTCCACTTT. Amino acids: CASSRDRGNSPLHF.

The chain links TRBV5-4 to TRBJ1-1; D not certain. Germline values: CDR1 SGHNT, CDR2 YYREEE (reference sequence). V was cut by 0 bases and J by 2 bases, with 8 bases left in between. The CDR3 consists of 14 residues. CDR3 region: CASSLGRINTEAFF. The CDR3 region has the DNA TGTGCCAGCAGCTTGGGGCGGATCAACACTGAAGCTTTCTTT.

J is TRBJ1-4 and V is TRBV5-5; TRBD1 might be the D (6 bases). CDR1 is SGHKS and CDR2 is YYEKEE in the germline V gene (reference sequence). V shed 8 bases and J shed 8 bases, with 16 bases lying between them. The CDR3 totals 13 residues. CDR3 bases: TGTGCCAGTAACAGGGTTGGAGCGGAAAAACTGTTTTTT. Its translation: CASNRVGAEKLFF.

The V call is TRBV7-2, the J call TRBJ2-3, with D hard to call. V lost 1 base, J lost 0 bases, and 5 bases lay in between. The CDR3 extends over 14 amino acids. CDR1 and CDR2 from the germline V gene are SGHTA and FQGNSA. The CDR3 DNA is TGTGCCAGCAGCTTAGTAGTCAGCACAGATACGCAGTATTTT. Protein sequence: CASSLVVSTDTQYF.

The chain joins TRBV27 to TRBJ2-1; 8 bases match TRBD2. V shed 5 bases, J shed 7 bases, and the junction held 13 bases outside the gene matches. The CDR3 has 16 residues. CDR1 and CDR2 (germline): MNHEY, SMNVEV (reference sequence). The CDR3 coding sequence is TGTGCCAGCAGTCCGTATTTAGGCGGGGGGAGGAATGAGCAGTTCTTC. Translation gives CASSPYLGGGRNEQFF.